The 29 T cell receptor beta chains below were found in one sample sequenced in a study of CD8 T cells in ankylosing spondylitis. Each CDR3 protein gets one entry after TCRdb re-called the 5' RACE reads with MiXCR. This table has 150,000 or so distinct CDR3 sequences, 11% appearing once. Source material: blood, either unsorted or a sorted T cell fraction (not recorded which). The receptors derive from a male donor with ankylosing spondylitis or in good health (not recorded which).

This clonotype was seen at least ten times. V is TRBV6-2 or TRBV6-3 and J is TRBJ1-2, with 11 bases aligning to TRBD1. The CDR3 is 14 residues long. V trimming: 7 bases; J trimming: 7 bases; junction bases outside the gene matches: 8. CDR1 is MNHEY and CDR2 is SVGEGT in the germline V gene. In nucleotides, the CDR3 is TGTGCCAGCAAGAAGGACAGGGGGCACGGTGGCTACACCTTC. This gives the protein CASKKDRGHGGYTF.

This clonotype appeared many times. The rearrangement links TRBV5-1 to TRBJ2-7; 11 bases fit TRBD2. The trim removed 2 bases at V and 2 bases at J, leaving 6 bases unmatched. From germline, CDR1 is SGHRS and CDR2 YFSETQ. The CDR3 has 16 residues. DNA for the CDR3: TGCGCCAGCAGCTTCGGGACTAGCGGAAACACCTACGAGCAGTACTTC. This gives the protein CASSFGTSGNTYEQYF.

This clonotype was seen a few times. The chain combines TRBV5-1 with TRBJ2-5; tentative D call: TRBD2 (5 bases). V lost 1 base, J lost 1 base, and 11 bases lay in between. CDR3 size: 15 residues. Germline V lookup: CDR1 SGHRS, CDR2 YFSETQ. The CDR3 region is CASSLLSSGQETQYF. CDR3 DNA sequence: TGCGCCAGCAGCTTGTTGTCGAGCGGCCAAGAGACCCAGTACTTC. The full variable domain, rest sourced from reference TRBV5-1 and TRBJ2-5, is KAGVTQTPRYLIKTRGQQVTLSCSPISGHRSVSWYQQTPGQGLQFLFEYFSETQRNKGNFPGRFSGRQFSNSRSEMNVSTLELGDSALYLCASSLLSSGQETQYFGPGTRLLVL.

This clonotype was counted many times. The chain combines TRBV5-5 with TRBJ1-1, with D unclear. Per the germline V gene, CDR1 is SGHKS and CDR2 is YYEKEE (reference sequence). The V and J ends lost 0 bases and 7 bases respectively, with 10 bases between them. The CDR3 is 13 amino acids. The CDR3 DNA reads as TGTGCCAGCAGCTTGGTTGTAGGCTTTGAAGCTTTCTTT. The encoded protein is CASSLVVGFEAFF.

V gene TRBV7-6 combines with J gene TRBJ1-3; D might be TRBD1 (5 bases). This CDR3 region has 15 residues. V lost 2 bases and J lost 2, with 10 bases in between. Germline assignment: CDR1 SGHVS and CDR2 FNYEAQ. CDR3 protein: CASSLTLGPGNTIYF. In DNA form, the CDR3 reads TGTGCCAGCAGCTTAACCCTGGGGCCTGGAAACACCATATATTTT.

The sample holds many counts of this clonotype. The rearrangement links TRBV12-3 or TRBV12-4 to TRBJ1-1; D is uncertain. There are 14 residues in the CDR3. The germline V and J ends were trimmed by 1 base and 2 bases, with 8 bases remaining between them. The CDR3 region is CASSLVGSNTEAFF. CDR3 bases: TGTGCCAGCAGTTTAGTAGGGTCAAACACTGAAGCTTTCTTT.

V usage is TRBV7-7 and J usage is TRBJ2-1, with D tentatively TRBD2 (6 bases). The CDR3 is 14 amino acids. Trimming removed 1 base from V and 9 bases from J, with 13 bases in between. Germline-derived CDR1 and CDR2 are SSHAT and FNYEAQ (reference sequence). The CDR3 DNA reads TGTGCCAGCAGCTTAGGACGGGAGTCGGGTGAGCAGTTCTTC. It is translated as CASSLGRESGEQFF.

This clonotype has ten or more counts. The rearrangement links TRBV12-3 or TRBV12-4 to TRBJ2-1; 8 bases fit TRBD2. Losses at the gene ends were 4 bases for V and 0 bases for J; bases not matched to a gene: 2. The CDR3 consists of 15 residues. For the CDR3, the DNA is TGTGCCAGCAGTTCTAGCGGGTCCTCCTACAATGAGCAGTTCTTC. Protein product: CASSSSGSSYNEQFF.

This clonotype was recorded at least ten times. The chain couples TRBV10-3 to TRBJ2-7; 8 nucleotides match TRBD2. CDR3 length: 14 residues. Germline V gene data show CDR1 as ENHRY and CDR2 as SYGVKD. V gave up 6 bases and J gave up 7 bases; unmatched junction bases: 11. The CDR3 is CAISDGTRLVEQYF. CDR3 in DNA: TGTGCCATCAGCGACGGGACTAGGCTGGTAGAGCAGTACTTC.

The J gene is TRBJ1-4, the V gene TRBV9; D is undetermined. The CDR3 loop spans 16 amino acids. Between the trimmed V and J ends, which lost 3 bases and 5 bases, there was a span of 17 bases. Germline CDR1 SGDLS, CDR2 YYNGEE. The CDR3 region has the DNA TGTGCCAGCAGCGCTGAAGGACGGAGCAGAAATGAAAAACTGTTTTTT. It codes for CASSAEGRSRNEKLFF. Drawing the rest from reference TRBV9 and TRBJ1-4, the complete variable domain is DSGVTQTPKHLITATGQRVTLRCSPRSGDLSVYWYQQSLDQGLQFLIQYYNGEERAKGNILERFSAQQFPDLHSELNLSSLELGDSALYFCASSAEGRSRNEKLFFGSGTQLSVL.

This clonotype was seen many times. The chain employs TRBV6-1 and TRBJ2-7, with a tentative D call TRBD2 (6 bases). This CDR3 contains 15 residues. From germline, CDR1 is MNHNS and CDR2 SASEGT. Trimming pared 6 bases from V and 0 bases from J, leaving 15 bases between. The CDR3 loop reads CASRRRDRSSYEQYF. In DNA, the CDR3 is TGTGCCAGCAGGAGGCGGGATAGGAGCTCCTACGAGCAGTACTTC.

This clonotype was picked up many times. The chain employs TRBV5-6 and TRBJ2-7; D uncertain. Germline lookup yields CDR1 SGHDT and CDR2 YYEEEE. Trimming removed 2 bases at V and 2 bases at J, with 14 bases between. The CDR3 is 15 amino acids. The CDR3 loop is CASSFAPSSPYEQYF. The CDR3 nucleotides read TGTGCCAGCAGCTTTGCGCCGTCATCCCCCTACGAGCAGTACTTC.

The rearrangement uses TRBV25-1 and TRBJ1-3; TRBD1 agrees at 9 bases. The CDR3 spans 17 residues. Germline CDR1 is MGHDK and CDR2 is SYGVNS. Trimming cost V 0 bases and J 4 bases; bases outside gene matches: 7. This CDR3 reads CASSEYQGTGSGNTIYF. Here the CDR3 DNA reads TGTGCCAGCAGTGAATATCAGGGGACAGGGTCGGGAAACACCATATATTTT.

This clonotype has only a few counts. This chain connects TRBV4-2 to TRBJ2-7, with a possible D match to TRBD1 (5 bases). CDR3 length: 15 residues. V lost 0 bases and J 2 bases, leaving 11 bases between the germline ends. CDR1 is LGHNA, CDR2 YNFKEQ, per germline. The CDR3 DNA is TGTGCCAGCAGCCAAGATCAGGCAGGGACCTACGAGCAGTACTTC. The encoded protein is CASSQDQAGTYEQYF.

This clonotype was counted at least ten times. This chain links TRBV28 with TRBJ2-1; weak D call: TRBD2 (5 bases). CDR3 length equals 13 residues. V lost 0 bases, J lost 5 bases, and 5 bases lay in between. From germline, CDR1 is MDHEN and CDR2 SYDVKM. The CDR3 region has the DNA TGTGCCAGCAGTTTATGGCGGGACAATGAGCAGTTCTTC. Amino acid sequence: CASSLWRDNEQFF.

This chain connects TRBV12-3 or TRBV12-4 to TRBJ1-5, with D possibly being TRBD1 (6 bases). V lost 6 bases to trimming and J lost 6 bases, with 21 bases between them. The CDR3 sequence is 16 residues long. CDR3 sequence reads: CASSPRGGAQVQPQHF. CDR3 DNA sequence: TGTGCCAGCAGCCCTCGGGGGGGGGCGCAGGTTCAGCCCCAGCATTTT.

The rearrangement uses TRBV7-2 and TRBJ2-1; 8 bases align to TRBD2. V lost 5 bases and J lost 8; bases outside the gene matches: 8. The CDR3 contains 14 residues. Germline V gene sequence: CDR1 SGHTA, CDR2 FQGNSA. The CDR3 sequence: CASSPDGGADEQFF. The CDR3 DNA reads TGTGCCAGCAGCCCCGACGGGGGGGCCGATGAGCAGTTCTTC.

J is TRBJ2-7 and V is TRBV20-1; 7 bases align to TRBD2. CDR1 DFQATT and CDR2 SNEGSKA come from the germline V gene (reference sequence). The CDR3 is 13 amino acids. With V trimmed by 6 bases and J by 4 bases, 9 bases remained unmatched. The CDR3 loop is CSAPLREAYEQYF. In DNA form, the CDR3 reads TGCAGTGCCCCCCTCCGGGAGGCGTACGAGCAGTACTTC.

This clonotype was counted once. This chain links TRBV5-1 with TRBJ2-7; TRBD1 aligns across 9 bases. In germline, CDR1 is SGHRS, CDR2 YFSETQ. The CDR3 totals 18 residues. Trimming at V came to 2 bases and at J to 3 bases, leaving 15 bases not matched to a gene. The CDR3 DNA sequence: TGCGCCAGCAGCTTCACGGGACAGGGAGGGTGGGGAGTCTACGAGCAGTACTTC. Encoded protein: CASSFTGQGGWGVYEQYF.

This clonotype was detected a few times. This chain uses TRBV20-1 with TRBJ2-3; 12 nucleotides align to TRBD2. The CDR3 runs to 17 residues. The ends lost 6 bases at V and 0 bases at J; junction bases unmatched: 10. Germline V gene data show CDR1 as DFQATT and CDR2 as SNEGSKA (reference sequence). The CDR3 is CSAPLAGGFSSTDTQYF. CDR3 bases: TGCAGTGCACCACTAGCGGGGGGATTTTCTAGCACAGATACGCAGTATTTT.

This clonotype has a handful of counts. The genes are TRBV5-1 and TRBJ1-1; D uncertain. Germline CDR1 and CDR2: SGHRS and YFSETQ. The CDR3 has 15 residues. Trimming removed 0 bases at V and 1 base at J, with 10 bases between. The CDR3 is CASSLAPGENTEAFF. The CDR3 nucleotides read TGCGCCAGCAGCTTGGCACCGGGAGAGAACACTGAAGCTTTCTTT.

The table lists this clonotype with many counts. The V call is TRBV15, the J call TRBJ2-7, with TRBD1 as a possible D gene (5 bases). The V and J ends lost 8 bases and 4 bases respectively, with 15 bases between them. Per germline, CDR1 LNHNV and CDR2 YYDKDF (reference sequence). The CDR3 is 13 residues long. As DNA, the CDR3 is TGTGCCACCGGGGCAGGGTTTGGATACGAGCAGTACTTC. Amino acid sequence: CATGAGFGYEQYF.

This clonotype was detected ten times or more. CDR3 coding DNA: TGCGCCAGCAGAAGTGAAGGAGATACGCAGTATTTT. The encoded protein is CASRSEGDTQYF. The chain combines TRBV5-1 with TRBJ2-3, with unresolved D. Trimming cost V 5 bases and J 5 bases, with 9 bases left between them. Germline V CDR1 and CDR2: SGHRS, YFSETQ. There are 12 residues in the CDR3.

In this sample, this clonotype turned up many times. The V call is TRBV12-3 or TRBV12-4, the J call TRBJ2-7, with D perhaps matching TRBD1 (5 bases). V dropped 2 bases and J dropped 5 bases, with 7 bases sitting between them. The CDR3 is 12 amino acids. CDR3 in DNA: TGTGCCAGCAGTTTAAGGGGTAACGAGCAGTACTTC. This codes for CASSLRGNEQYF.

This clonotype was seen repeatedly, ten times or more. V and J are TRBV29-1 and TRBJ2-5; 7 bases line up with TRBD2. Germline CDR1 and CDR2: SQVTM and ANQGSEA. V was clipped by 7 bases and J by 2 bases; unmatched bases: 10. The CDR3 has 14 residues. CDR3 sequence: CSARGAGSQETQYF. As DNA, the CDR3 is TGCAGCGCCCGCGGAGCGGGGTCACAAGAGACCCAGTACTTC.

This clonotype appeared many times. The rearrangement joins TRBV3-1 to TRBJ2-1; the D is unclear. CDR1 is LGHDT and CDR2 is YNNKEL in the germline V gene (reference sequence). CDR3 length: 14 residues. Deletions cut 3 bases from V and 7 bases from J, with 13 bases between. Here the CDR3 DNA reads TGTGCCAGCAGCCACCCTGGAGCTAGTAATGAGCAGTTCTTC. Translation gives CASSHPGASNEQFF.

The table lists this clonotype with a count of one. This may arise from a read error, as a much more abundant clone is one base away. This sequence joins TRBV15 and TRBJ1-1; D remains ambiguous. CDR3 length equals 15 residues. Germline loops: CDR1 LNHNV, CDR2 YYDKDF (reference sequence). CDR3 nucleotides: TGTACCACCAGCAGAGTGAGAGAAGCCCTCCCGATATCTTTCTTT. It encodes CTTSRVREALPISFF.

The chain is built from TRBV14 and TRBJ2-6; D not certain. The V end lost 1 base, the J end lost 0 bases, and 10 bases lay between the germline ends. Per germline, CDR1 SGHDN and CDR2 FVKESK. The CDR3 is made up of 17 amino acids. Here the CDR3 reads CASSQGFLSSGANVLTF. The CDR3 nucleotides read TGTGCCAGCAGCCAAGGGTTCCTTTCCTCTGGGGCCAACGTCCTGACTTTC.

This clonotype occurred many times. One junction end does not reproduce the germline sequence, and a read error may be involved. This chain joins TRBV5-1 and TRBJ2-4, with 12 bases identical to TRBD1. The germline gives CDR1 SGHRS, CDR2 YFSETQ. This CDR3 spans 14 amino acids. Here the CDR3 DNA reads TGCGCCTGCAGCGGGGACAGGGGGCGAAGCATTCAGTACTTC. It specifies CACSGDRGRSIQYF.